The 31 T cell receptor beta chains below come from one sample, sequenced in a study of cytomegalovirus exposure and HLA in healthy donors. The study ran its PCR with 60 Vbeta and 13 Jbeta primers. Profiled with immunoSEQ multiplex PCR; TCRdb holds only in-frame clones, not every one. The table records more than 110,000 clones, around four fifths of them present only once. The sequencing sample was made of PBMCs. The receptors originated from a male donor in good health and CMV-seropositive.

The V gene is TRBV10-1, the J gene TRBJ1-6; 9 nucleotides line up with TRBD1. Looked up from germline, CDR1 is WNHNN and CDR2 is SYGVQD (reference sequence). The CDR3 loop spans 17 amino acids. Unmatched junction bases numbered 15, after V lost 6 bases and J lost 9 bases. CDR3 amino acids: CASRAGTGNNPGSPLHF. DNA for the CDR3: TGCGCCAGCAGAGCCGGGACAGGGAATAACCCTGGTTCACCCCTCCACTTT.

The chain combines TRBV6-5 with TRBJ2-7, with 8 nucleotides matching TRBD2. There are 16 residues in the CDR3. Germline CDR1 and CDR2: MNHEY and SVGAGI. J was trimmed by 3 bases and V by 2 bases; bases with no gene match: 9. Written as DNA, the CDR3 is TGTGCCAGCAGTTACCGACCCCCGGGACTAGGCTACGAGCAGTACTTC. This gives the protein CASSYRPPGLGYEQYF.

V usage is TRBV7-8 and J usage is TRBJ2-2; D is uncertain. In germline, CDR1 is SGHVS, CDR2 FQNEAQ. The germline V and J ends were trimmed by 1 base and 3 bases, with 6 bases remaining between them. The CDR3 consists of 14 residues. As DNA, the CDR3 is TGTGCCAGCAGCTTAGGGCTTCACACCGGGGAGCTGTTTTTT. Translating it yields CASSLGLHTGELFF.

This sequence joins TRBV13 and TRBJ2-7; 13 nucleotides match TRBD2. The CDR3 runs to 16 residues. Unmatched junction bases numbered 10, after V lost 4 bases and J lost 7 bases. The germline V gene encodes CDR1 PRHDT and CDR2 FYEKMQ (reference sequence). The DNA for the CDR3 is TGTGCCAGCAGCTCGCGGACTAGCGGGGGTTTGGGGGAGCAGTACTTC. It is translated as CASSSRTSGGLGEQYF.

The chain employs TRBV5-4 and TRBJ2-1, with 7 positions matching TRBD1. Germline V gene sequence: CDR1 SGHNT, CDR2 YYREEE (reference sequence). This CDR3 contains 12 residues. V trimming: 2 bases; J trimming: 7 bases; junction bases outside the gene matches: 0. CDR3 bases: TGTGCCAGCAGCTTACAGGGGAATGAGCAGTTCTTC. Translation: CASSLQGNEQFF.

This chain uses TRBV6-4 with TRBJ1-5; 8 bases fit TRBD1. CDR1 is MRHNA, CDR2 SNTAGT, per germline. This CDR3 spans 15 amino acids. Unmatched junction bases numbered 4, after V lost 5 bases and J lost 1 base. CDR3 sequence reads: CASSPRDRSNQPQHF. Written as DNA, the CDR3 is TGTGCCAGCAGTCCAAGGGACAGGAGCAATCAGCCCCAGCATTTT.

This clone was seen a handful of times. The CDR3 nucleotides are TGTGCCAGCAGTTTAGGTGTTAGGGGGACAGATACGCAGTATTTT. Its translation: CASSLGVRGTDTQYF. This rearrangement joins TRBV27 to TRBJ2-3; a possible D gene is TRBD1 (6 bases). Germline assignment: CDR1 MNHEY and CDR2 SMNVEV (reference sequence). The CDR3 is 15 amino acids. V shed 2 bases and J shed 3 bases, with 12 bases lying between them.

The gene calls are TRBV2 and TRBJ1-6, with 8 bases identical to TRBD1. V lost 1 base and J lost 1; bases outside the gene matches: 3. Per germline, CDR1 SNHLY and CDR2 FYNNEI. The CDR3 totals 17 residues. CDR3 in amino acids: CASSEGTGKSYNSPLHF. In DNA, the CDR3 is TGTGCCAGCAGTGAAGGGACAGGGAAGTCCTATAATTCACCCCTCCACTTT.

The J gene is TRBJ1-1, the V gene TRBV18, with D perhaps matching TRBD1 (5 bases). The CDR3 extends over 13 amino acids. Deletions cut 3 bases from V and 5 bases from J, with 10 bases between. CDR1 and CDR2 (germline): KGHSH, LQKENI. Here the CDR3 reads CASSPGGRTEAFF. Written as DNA, the CDR3 is TGTGCCAGCTCACCGGGGGGGAGGACTGAAGCTTTCTTT.

The rearrangement joins TRBV5-6 to TRBJ2-7; 10 bases map to TRBD2. The CDR3 is 16 residues long. The trim removed 4 bases at V and 0 bases at J, leaving 7 bases unmatched. In germline, CDR1 is SGHDT, CDR2 YYEEEE. DNA for the CDR3: TGTGCCAGCAGCCCGATAGCGGGAGGTTTCTCCTACGAGCAGTACTTC. Translation gives CASSPIAGGFSYEQYF.

CDR3 bases: TGCGCCAGCAGCCAACCGTTTTCCTACGAGCAGTACTTC. This encodes CASSQPFSYEQYF. This chain uses TRBV4-1 with TRBJ2-7; D ambiguous. CDR1 is MGHRA, CDR2 YSYEKL, per germline. The CDR3 runs 13 residues. The V end lost 2 bases, the J end lost 1 base, and 6 bases lay between the germline ends.

The chain uses TRBV28 and TRBJ2-5; D not certain. There are 11 residues in the CDR3. Germline CDR1 and CDR2: MDHEN and SYDVKM. Trimming removed 4 bases from V and 7 bases from J, with 7 bases in between. The CDR3 region is CASSSTGTQYF. The CDR3 DNA reads as TGTGCCAGCAGTTCCACGGGGACCCAGTACTTC.

This clone was picked up a small number of times. This chain connects TRBV6-5 to TRBJ1-4; 9 nucleotides match TRBD1. The V and J ends lost 6 bases and 10 bases, in that order; junction bases with no gene match: 9. The length of the CDR3 is 14 residues. In germline, CDR1 is MNHEY, CDR2 SVGAGI. The CDR3 loop is CASSPPGQGGKLFF. DNA of the CDR3: TGTGCCAGCAGCCCTCCGGGACAGGGAGGAAAACTGTTTTTT.

CDR3 region: CASRELTGDYGYTF. CDR3 bases: TGTGCCAGTAGAGAGTTAACAGGGGACTATGGCTACACCTTC. The chain uses TRBV19 and TRBJ1-2, with 7 nucleotides matching TRBD1. Losses at the gene ends were 6 bases for V and 3 bases for J; bases not matched to a gene: 7. CDR3 length: 14 residues. Germline V gene lookup returns CDR1 LNHDA and CDR2 SQIVND (reference sequence).

The rearrangement links TRBV13 to TRBJ2-7; D ambiguous. The germline V gene encodes CDR1 PRHDT and CDR2 FYEKMQ (reference sequence). Trimming stripped 2 bases from V and 0 bases from J, with 5 bases between. The CDR3 has 13 amino acids. The DNA of the CDR3 is TGTGCCAGCAGCTTACCGAGCTCCTACGAGCAGTACTTC. Translated: CASSLPSSYEQYF. The variable domain in full, completed from reference TRBV13 and TRBJ2-7, reads AAGVIQSPRHLIKEKRETATLKCYPIPRHDTVYWYQQGPGQDPQFLISFYEKMQSDKGSIPDRFSAQQFSDYHSELNMSSLELGDSALYFCASSLPSSYEQYFGPGTRLTVT.

Only a few counts were recorded for this clone. This chain uses TRBV30 with TRBJ1-2, with D tentatively TRBD1 (5 bases). Germline V gene lookup returns CDR1 GTSNPN and CDR2 SVGIG (reference sequence). Trimming stripped 2 bases from V and 4 bases from J, with 17 bases between. The CDR3 totals 15 residues. CDR3 sequence: CAWSTKGEASYGYTF. The CDR3 DNA reads as TGTGCCTGGAGTACGAAAGGGGAGGCTAGCTATGGCTACACCTTC.

This chain connects TRBV9 to TRBJ1-1; no definite D call. The CDR3 covers 15 residues. Per the germline V gene, CDR1 is SGDLS and CDR2 is YYNGEE. V lost 4 bases, J lost 1 base, and 14 bases lay in between. CDR3 nucleotide sequence: TGTGCCAGCAGCCCCCAAAGTAGTTGGAACACTGAAGCTTTCTTT. This sequence encodes CASSPQSSWNTEAFF.

This clone appeared a few times. This CDR3 reads CASSLQDAEQYF. For the CDR3, the DNA is TGTGCCAGCTCACTACAGGATGCGGAGCAGTACTTC. The chain has TRBV18 and TRBJ2-7, with D possibly TRBD1 on 5 matching bases. The CDR3 extends over 12 amino acids. V shed 4 bases and J shed 7 bases, with 11 bases lying between them. Germline CDR1 is KGHSH and CDR2 is LQKENI.

The rearrangement links TRBV2 to TRBJ2-1; TRBD2 agrees at 10 bases. Trimming removed 2 bases from V and 8 bases from J; junction bases left unmatched: 6. The CDR3 contains 15 residues. The germline gives CDR1 SNHLY, CDR2 FYNNEI. The CDR3 region is CASSEISGGGYEQFF. The CDR3 nucleotides are TGTGCCAGCAGTGAAATAAGCGGGGGGGGCTATGAGCAGTTCTTC. Looking up the rest from reference TRBV2 and TRBJ2-1 gives the full variable domain: EPEVTQTPSHQVTQMGQEVILRCVPISNHLYFYWYRQILGQKVEFLVSFYNNEISEKSEIFDDQFSVERPDGSNFTLKIRSTKLEDSAMYFCASSEISGGGYEQFFGPGTRLTVL.

J is TRBJ2-5 and V is TRBV28, with 10 bases fitting TRBD2. From germline, CDR1 is MDHEN and CDR2 SYDVKM. This CDR3 comprises 14 residues. V dropped 6 bases and J dropped 5; count of bases not matched to a gene: 6. CDR3 bases: TGTGCCAGCAGGAGCGGGAGGGCGAGGGAGACCCAGTACTTC. This translates into CASRSGRARETQYF.

The genes are TRBV14 and TRBJ1-2; 12 positions agree with TRBD1. The V gene's germline CDR1 is SGHDN and CDR2 FVKESK. The trim removed 2 bases at V and 6 bases at J, leaving 13 bases unmatched. The CDR3 has 18 residues. The CDR3 nucleotides read TGTGCCAGCAGCCAACACCCGCCGGGACAGGGGGCTTTTCATGGCTACACCTTC. Its translation is CASSQHPPGQGAFHGYTF.

This sequence joins TRBV15 and TRBJ2-7; D possibly corresponds to TRBD2 (6 bases). Between the trimmed V and J ends, which lost 0 bases and 7 bases, there was a span of 13 bases. Germline loops: CDR1 LNHNV, CDR2 YYDKDF (reference sequence). The CDR3 is 14 amino acids. Written as DNA, the CDR3 is TGTGCCACCAGCAGAGATGTGGGGGGACTGGAGCAGTACTTC. It specifies CATSRDVGGLEQYF.

This rearrangement joins TRBV2 to TRBJ2-1; 10 bases are shared with TRBD2. The junction had 2 bases not matched to a gene; V was cut back by 6 bases and J by 3 bases. Germline loops: CDR1 SNHLY, CDR2 FYNNEI. The CDR3 loop spans 14 amino acids. This CDR3 is CASRRTSGYNEQFF. The DNA of the CDR3 is TGTGCCAGCAGACGGACTAGCGGCTACAATGAGCAGTTCTTC.

The CDR3 coding sequence is TGTGCCAGCAGTTACACAGGGAACACTGAAGCTTTCTTT. It specifies CASSYTGNTEAFF. V and J are TRBV6-5 and TRBJ1-1, with D possibly TRBD1 on 5 matching bases. The CDR3 sequence is 13 residues long. The germline V gene has CDR1 MNHEY and CDR2 SVGAGI. V was shortened by 2 bases and J by 1 base, with 5 bases between the two germline ends.

This chain joins TRBV11-3 and TRBJ2-1; 7 nucleotides line up with TRBD2. The CDR3 runs to 14 residues. Unmatched junction bases numbered 6, after V lost 5 bases and J lost 5 bases. Germline CDR1 is SGHNT and CDR2 is YENEEA. CDR3 residues: CASSPRLADNEQFF. The CDR3 coding sequence is TGTGCCAGCAGCCCTCGGCTAGCGGACAATGAGCAGTTCTTC.

The chain employs TRBV27 and TRBJ2-5; D is uncertain. This CDR3 has 12 amino acids. Germline CDR1 reads MNHEY; CDR2 reads SMNVEV (reference sequence). Trimming removed 6 bases at V and 0 bases at J, with 5 bases between. The CDR3 protein is CASSPNQETQYF. CDR3 DNA sequence: TGTGCCAGCAGCCCAAACCAAGAGACCCAGTACTTC.

The chain employs TRBV5-8 and TRBJ1-1; 7 bases map to TRBD1. The ends lost 0 bases at V and 1 base at J; junction bases unmatched: 3. Germline V gene data show CDR1 as SGHTS and CDR2 as YDEGEE. This CDR3 is built from 15 residues. The DNA of the CDR3 is TGTGCCAGCAGCTTGGTTGCAGGGGGGAACACTGAAGCTTTCTTT. It yields the protein CASSLVAGGNTEAFF.

The chain is built from TRBV9 and TRBJ1-2, with TRBD1 matching 10 bases. The CDR3 runs to 13 residues. CDR1 is SGDLS and CDR2 is YYNGEE in the germline V gene. J gave up 5 bases and V 7 bases, and 5 bases lay outside the gene matches. The CDR3 spells CASASGQGYGYTF. DNA of the CDR3: TGTGCCAGCGCGTCGGGACAGGGGTATGGCTACACCTTC.

The chain links TRBV13 to TRBJ2-5; D possibly corresponds to TRBD1 (6 bases). Germline values: CDR1 PRHDT, CDR2 FYEKMQ (reference sequence). The CDR3 loop spans 13 amino acids. V was shortened by 6 bases and J by 7 bases, with 15 bases between the two germline ends. CDR3 amino acids: CASSRQVLGTQYF. The CDR3 coding sequence is TGTGCCAGCAGTAGACAGGTTTTGGGGACCCAGTACTTC.

Notes on this clone: The identical CDR3 is also encoded by other nucleotide sequences in the sample. V gene TRBV28 combines with J gene TRBJ1-2, with D uncertain. CDR3 length: 16 amino acids. Germline V CDR1 and CDR2: MDHEN, SYDVKM. V was shortened by 2 bases and J by 1 base, with 14 bases between the two germline ends. In nucleotides, the CDR3 is TGTGCCAGCAGTTTACCCCCTCCCCCTTATAACTATGGCTACACCTTC. Residues: CASSLPPPPYNYGYTF.

The chain is built from TRBV2 and TRBJ1-1; TRBD1 agrees at 8 bases. The CDR3 is 13 residues long. J was trimmed by 7 bases and V by 6 bases; bases with no gene match: 7. Germline V lookup: CDR1 SNHLY, CDR2 FYNNEI. Here the CDR3 reads CASRAGTGFEAFF. CDR3 nucleotides: TGTGCCAGCAGGGCCGGGACAGGCTTTGAAGCTTTCTTT.